This TCR beta chain originates from a study of shared clonotypes between healthy human individuals. CD45RO-negative cells were positively selected for CCR7, leaving out terminally differentiated effector memory CD45RA+ cells. The table came from immunoSEQ multiplex PCR; TCRdb's copy has only in-frame clones and leaves some out. The table shows approximately 810,000 clones, with more than 85% occurring only once. V lost 0 bases to trimming and J lost 3 bases, with 3 bases between them. CDR1 and CDR2 from the germline V gene are SQVTM and ANQGSEA. The CDR3 loop spans 12 amino acids. This receptor was identified in a man aged 25 to 40 in good health. This chain links TRBV29-1 with TRBJ1-5, with unresolved D. Source material: naive CD8+ T cells sorted from blood. CDR3 sequence: CSVEEDNQPQHF. CDR3 coding DNA: TGCAGCGTTGAAGAGGACAATCAGCCCCAGCATTTT.